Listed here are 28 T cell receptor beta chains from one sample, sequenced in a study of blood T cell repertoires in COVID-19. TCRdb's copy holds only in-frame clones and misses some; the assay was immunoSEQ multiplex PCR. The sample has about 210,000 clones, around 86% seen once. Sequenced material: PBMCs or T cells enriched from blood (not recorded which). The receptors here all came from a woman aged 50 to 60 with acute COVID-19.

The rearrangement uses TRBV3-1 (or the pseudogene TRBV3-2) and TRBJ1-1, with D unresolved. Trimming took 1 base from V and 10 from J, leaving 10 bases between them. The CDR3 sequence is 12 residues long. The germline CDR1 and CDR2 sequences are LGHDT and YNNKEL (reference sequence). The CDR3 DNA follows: TGTGCCAGCAGCCAAGGAGATACCGGAGCTTTCTTT. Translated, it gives CASSQGDTGAFF.

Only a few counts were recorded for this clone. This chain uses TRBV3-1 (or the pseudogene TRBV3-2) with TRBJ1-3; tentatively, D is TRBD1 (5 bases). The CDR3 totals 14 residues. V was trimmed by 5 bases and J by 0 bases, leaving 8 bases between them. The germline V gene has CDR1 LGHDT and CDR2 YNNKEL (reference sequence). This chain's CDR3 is CASSEGHSGNTIYF. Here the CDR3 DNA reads TGTGCCAGCAGCGAAGGACACTCTGGAAACACCATATATTTT.

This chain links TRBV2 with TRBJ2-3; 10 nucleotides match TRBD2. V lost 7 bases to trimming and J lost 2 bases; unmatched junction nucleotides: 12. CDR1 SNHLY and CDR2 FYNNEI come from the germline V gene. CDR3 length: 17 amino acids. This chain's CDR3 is CASIGPWTSGNTDTQYF. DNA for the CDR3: TGTGCCAGCATCGGTCCCTGGACTAGCGGAAACACAGATACGCAGTATTTT.

CDR3 region: CASSRQGANEKLFF. The CDR3 DNA follows: TGTGCCAGCAGTAGACAGGGGGCTAATGAAAAACTGTTTTTT. The J gene is TRBJ1-4, the V gene TRBV2; 9 bases are shared with TRBD1. This CDR3 has 14 amino acids. The trim removed 5 bases at V and 3 bases at J, leaving 1 base unmatched. Germline V gene data show CDR1 as SNHLY and CDR2 as FYNNEI.

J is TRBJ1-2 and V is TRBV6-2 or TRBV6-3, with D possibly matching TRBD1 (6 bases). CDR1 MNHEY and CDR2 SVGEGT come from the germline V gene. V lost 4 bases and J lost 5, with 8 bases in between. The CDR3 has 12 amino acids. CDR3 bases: TGTGCCAGCAGTTTCACAGGGTATGGCTACACCTTC. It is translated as CASSFTGYGYTF.

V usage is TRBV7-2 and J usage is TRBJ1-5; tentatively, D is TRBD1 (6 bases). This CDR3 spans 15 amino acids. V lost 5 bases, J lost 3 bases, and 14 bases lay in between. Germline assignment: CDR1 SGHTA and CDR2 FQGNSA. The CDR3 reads CASSRLQGPNQPQHF. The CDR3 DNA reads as TGTGCCAGCAGCCGGCTACAGGGCCCCAATCAGCCCCAGCATTTT.

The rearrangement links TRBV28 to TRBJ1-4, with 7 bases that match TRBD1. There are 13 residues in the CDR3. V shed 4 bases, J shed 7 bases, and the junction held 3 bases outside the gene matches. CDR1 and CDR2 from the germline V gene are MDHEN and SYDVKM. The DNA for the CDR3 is TGTGCCAGCAGTTATGACAGGGTTGAAAAACTGTTTTTT. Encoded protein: CASSYDRVEKLFF.

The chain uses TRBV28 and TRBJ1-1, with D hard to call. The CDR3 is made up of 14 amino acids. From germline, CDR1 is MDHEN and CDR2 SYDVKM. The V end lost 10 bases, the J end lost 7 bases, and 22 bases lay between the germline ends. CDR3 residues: CATTMNGGLIEAFF. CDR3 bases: TGTGCCACTACAATGAATGGAGGTCTAATTGAAGCTTTCTTT.

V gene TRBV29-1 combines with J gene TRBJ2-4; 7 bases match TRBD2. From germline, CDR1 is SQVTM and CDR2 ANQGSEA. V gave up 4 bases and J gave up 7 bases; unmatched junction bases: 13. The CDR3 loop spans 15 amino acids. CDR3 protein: CSVGGAGSDWNIQYF. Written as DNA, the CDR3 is TGCAGCGTTGGGGGAGCGGGGTCGGACTGGAACATTCAGTACTTC.

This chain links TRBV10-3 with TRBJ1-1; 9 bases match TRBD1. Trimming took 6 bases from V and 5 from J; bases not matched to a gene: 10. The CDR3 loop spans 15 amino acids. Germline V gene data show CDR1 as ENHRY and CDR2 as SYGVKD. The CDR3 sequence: CAISEPDRGVTEAFF. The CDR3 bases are TGTGCCATCAGCGAACCGGACAGGGGTGTGACTGAAGCTTTCTTT.

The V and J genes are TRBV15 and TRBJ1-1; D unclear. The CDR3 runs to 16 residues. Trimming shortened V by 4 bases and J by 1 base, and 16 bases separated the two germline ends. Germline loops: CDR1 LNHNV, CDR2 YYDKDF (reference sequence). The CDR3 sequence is CATSTPREQQNTEAFF. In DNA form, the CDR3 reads TGTGCCACCAGCACCCCGCGCGAACAGCAGAACACTGAAGCTTTCTTT.

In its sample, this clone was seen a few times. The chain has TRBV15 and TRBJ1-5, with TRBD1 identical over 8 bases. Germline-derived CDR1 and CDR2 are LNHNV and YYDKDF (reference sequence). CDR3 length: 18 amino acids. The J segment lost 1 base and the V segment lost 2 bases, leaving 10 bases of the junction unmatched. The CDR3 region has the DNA TGTGCCACCAGCAGAACCCGGACAGGGAAAGGGAGCAATCAGCCCCAGCATTTT. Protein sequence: CATSRTRTGKGSNQPQHF.

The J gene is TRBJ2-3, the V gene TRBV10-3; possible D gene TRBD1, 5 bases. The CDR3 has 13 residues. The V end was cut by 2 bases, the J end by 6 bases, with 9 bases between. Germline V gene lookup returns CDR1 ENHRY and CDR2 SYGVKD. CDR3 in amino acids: CAISEGGADTQYF. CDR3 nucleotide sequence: TGTGCCATCAGTGAGGGTGGGGCGGATACGCAGTATTTT.

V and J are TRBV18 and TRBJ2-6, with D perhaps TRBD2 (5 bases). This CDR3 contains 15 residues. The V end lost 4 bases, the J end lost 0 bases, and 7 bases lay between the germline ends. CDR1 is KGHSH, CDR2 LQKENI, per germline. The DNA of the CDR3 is TGTGCCAGCTCACTTAGCGTCTCTGGGGCCAACGTCCTGACTTTC. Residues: CASSLSVSGANVLTF.

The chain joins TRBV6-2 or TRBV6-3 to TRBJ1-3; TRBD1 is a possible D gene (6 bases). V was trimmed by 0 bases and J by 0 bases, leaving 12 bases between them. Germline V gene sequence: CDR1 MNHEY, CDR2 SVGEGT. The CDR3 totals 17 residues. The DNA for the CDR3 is TGTGCCAGCAGTTACTCGGCGGGGGCGAGCTCTGGAAACACCATATATTTT. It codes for CASSYSAGASSGNTIYF.

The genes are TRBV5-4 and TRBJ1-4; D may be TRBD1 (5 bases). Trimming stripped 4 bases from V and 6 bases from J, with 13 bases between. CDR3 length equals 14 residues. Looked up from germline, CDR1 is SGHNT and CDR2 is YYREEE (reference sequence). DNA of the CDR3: TGTGCCAGCAGCCCGGACAATGGAGATGAAAAACTGTTTTTT. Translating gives CASSPDNGDEKLFF.

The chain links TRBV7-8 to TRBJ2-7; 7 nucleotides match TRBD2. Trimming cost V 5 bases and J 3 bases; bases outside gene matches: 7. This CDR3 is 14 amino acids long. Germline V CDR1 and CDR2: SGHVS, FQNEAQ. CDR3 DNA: TGTGCCAGCAGCACCCTCGGGGGGAACTACGAGCAGTACTTC. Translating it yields CASSTLGGNYEQYF.

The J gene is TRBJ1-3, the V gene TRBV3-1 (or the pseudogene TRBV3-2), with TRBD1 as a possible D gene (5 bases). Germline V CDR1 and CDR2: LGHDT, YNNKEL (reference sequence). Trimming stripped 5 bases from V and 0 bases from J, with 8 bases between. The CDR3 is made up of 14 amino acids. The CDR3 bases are TGTGCCAGCAGCTCGACAGACTCTGGAAACACCATATATTTT. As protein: CASSSTDSGNTIYF.

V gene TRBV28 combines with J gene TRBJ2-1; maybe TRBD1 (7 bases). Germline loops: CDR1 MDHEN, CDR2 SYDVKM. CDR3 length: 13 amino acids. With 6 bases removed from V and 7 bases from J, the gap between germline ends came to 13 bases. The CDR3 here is CASSSTGRNEQFF. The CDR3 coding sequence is TGTGCCAGCAGCTCGACAGGGAGGAATGAGCAGTTCTTC.

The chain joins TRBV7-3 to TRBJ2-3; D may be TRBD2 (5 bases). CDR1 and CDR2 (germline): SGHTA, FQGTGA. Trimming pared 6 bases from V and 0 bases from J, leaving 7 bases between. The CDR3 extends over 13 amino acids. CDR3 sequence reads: CASRRDSTDTQYF. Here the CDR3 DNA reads TGTGCCAGCAGGAGGGATAGCACAGATACGCAGTATTTT.

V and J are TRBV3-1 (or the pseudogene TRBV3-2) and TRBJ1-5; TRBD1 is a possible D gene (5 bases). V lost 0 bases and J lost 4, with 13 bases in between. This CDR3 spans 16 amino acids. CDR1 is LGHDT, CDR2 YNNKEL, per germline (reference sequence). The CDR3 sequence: CASSQDSGIGNQPQHF. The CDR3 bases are TGTGCCAGCAGCCAAGATTCAGGGATCGGGAATCAGCCCCAGCATTTT.

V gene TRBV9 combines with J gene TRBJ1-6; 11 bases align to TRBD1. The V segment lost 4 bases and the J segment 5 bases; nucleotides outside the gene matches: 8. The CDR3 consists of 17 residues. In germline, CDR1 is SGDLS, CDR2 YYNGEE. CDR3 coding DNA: TGTGCCAGCAGCTTAAGGCCGGGACAGGGGGATAATTCACCCCTCCACTTT. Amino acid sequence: CASSLRPGQGDNSPLHF.

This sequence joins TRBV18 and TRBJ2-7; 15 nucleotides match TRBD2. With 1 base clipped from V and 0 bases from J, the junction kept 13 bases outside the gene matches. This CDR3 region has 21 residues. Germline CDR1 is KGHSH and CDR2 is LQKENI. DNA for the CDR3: TGTGCCAGCTCACCACTCCACCAACTCGGGACTAGCGGGGGGAGCTCCTACGAGCAGTACTTC. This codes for CASSPLHQLGTSGGSSYEQYF.

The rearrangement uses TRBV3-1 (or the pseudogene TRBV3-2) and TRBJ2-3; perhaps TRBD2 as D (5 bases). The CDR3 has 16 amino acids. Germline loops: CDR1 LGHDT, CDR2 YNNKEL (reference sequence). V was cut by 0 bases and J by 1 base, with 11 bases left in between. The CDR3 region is CASSQDSAGRTDTQYF. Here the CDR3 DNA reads TGTGCCAGCAGCCAAGATTCGGCGGGCCGCACAGATACGCAGTATTTT.

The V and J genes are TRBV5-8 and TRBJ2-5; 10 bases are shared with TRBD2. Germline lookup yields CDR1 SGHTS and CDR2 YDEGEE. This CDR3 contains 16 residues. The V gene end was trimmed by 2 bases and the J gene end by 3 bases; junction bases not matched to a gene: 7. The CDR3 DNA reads TGTGCCAGCAGCTTCGGAGCGGGGGGGCAGGAAGAGACCCAGTACTTC. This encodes CASSFGAGGQEETQYF.

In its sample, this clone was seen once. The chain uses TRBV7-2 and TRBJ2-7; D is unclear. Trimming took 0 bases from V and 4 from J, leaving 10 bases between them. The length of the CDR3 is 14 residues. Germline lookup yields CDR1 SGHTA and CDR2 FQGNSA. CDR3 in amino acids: CASSLAGPPYEQYF. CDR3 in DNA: TGTGCCAGCAGCTTAGCGGGCCCTCCTTACGAGCAGTACTTC.

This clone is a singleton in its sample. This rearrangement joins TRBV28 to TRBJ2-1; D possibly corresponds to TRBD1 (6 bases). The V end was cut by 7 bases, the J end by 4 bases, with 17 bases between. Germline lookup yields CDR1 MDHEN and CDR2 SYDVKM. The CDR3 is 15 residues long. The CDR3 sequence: CASNLDSQTYNEQFF. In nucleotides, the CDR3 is TGTGCCAGCAACTTGGACAGCCAAACTTACAATGAGCAGTTCTTC.

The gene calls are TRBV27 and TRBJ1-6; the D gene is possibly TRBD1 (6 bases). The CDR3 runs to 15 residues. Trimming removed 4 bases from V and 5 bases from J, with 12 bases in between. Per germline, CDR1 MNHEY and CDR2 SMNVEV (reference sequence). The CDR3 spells CASSWGQFDNSPLHF. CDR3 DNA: TGTGCCAGCAGTTGGGGGCAGTTTGATAATTCACCCCTCCACTTT.